This TCR beta chain was captured by sequencing in a study of blood T cells in healthy people across ages. The V and J ends lost 6 bases and 4 bases respectively, with 15 bases between them. Germline CDR1 is MNHNS and CDR2 is SASEGT. The CDR3 extends over 15 amino acids. General observations from the study: The unsorted PBMCs prevented any conclusive comparison of naive versus antigen-experienced cells. Underestimates were what the diversity estimates from one million T cells were considered to be.

About this clonotype itself: Its antigen remains unknown.

The individuals who served as donors were healthy Caucasians living in Russia, aged about 6 to 95. Per sample, no less than 5 micrograms of total RNA were extracted. A J-beta primer mix and a sample-barcoded 5' primer were used in a second PCR of roughly 7 to 12 cycles. TCRdb re-called the 5' RACE reads through MiXCR, storing one row per CDR3 protein. The table has around 750,000 distinct CDR3 sequences, about 53% seen once. The sample was blood. This receptor was identified in a man older than 75 in good health. The chain employs TRBV6-1 and TRBJ1-4, with no clear D. This CDR3 reads CASSLSGGFNEKLFF. The CDR3 nucleotides read TGTGCCAGCAGCCTGAGTGGAGGGTTTAATGAAAAACTGTTTTTT.